The entry that follows covers one T cell receptor beta chain sequence. No antigen is known for it. A much larger clone lies a single base off, so this may be a read error. The data belong to a study of circulating CD8 cells and anti-PD-1 response in melanoma. Study as a whole: Treatment was intravenous nivolumab at 3 mg/kg every 2 weeks. Responders had complete or partial responses; non-responders had stable or progressive disease.

Live CD3+CD8+TCRalphabeta+ cells were sorted into four subsets by PD-1 and/or TIGIT. The study, taken as a whole, reports: DNEG was most diverse; TIGIT repertoires were least diverse. Subset repertoires were largely private at M1, with under 7% shared.

V lost 8 bases and J 4 bases, leaving 12 bases between the germline ends. Germline V gene lookup returns CDR1 LNHDA and CDR2 SQIVND (reference sequence). This CDR3 contains 13 residues. Using roughly 15 ng of total RNA, TCR libraries were made with the QIAseq Immune Repertoire TCR panel. Each CDR3 protein is one row after TCRdb ran MiXCR on the reads. The sample carries 400 to 550 distinct CDR3 sequences, about 11% recorded once. The clonotype originates from a human donor with melanoma. The V gene is TRBV19, the J gene TRBJ1-5, with D unclear. This material consisted of CD8+ T cells from PBMCs, taken at baseline or after one month of anti-PD-1 therapy (not recorded which). The CDR3 DNA follows: TGTGCCAGTGGTCTCCAGATTAATCAGCCCCAGCATTTT. It yields the protein CASGLQINQPQHF.